The 13 T cell receptor beta chains below come from one sample, sequenced in a study of blood T cell repertoires in COVID-19. Clones were read by immunoSEQ multiplex PCR, and TCRdb kept only the in-frame ones, dropping some. The data contain approximately 140,000 clones, around 85% of them singletons. Sequencing was done on a sample of peripheral blood. The receptors were sampled from a man in his 70s with acute or convalescent COVID-19.

The rearrangement links TRBV28 to TRBJ1-2; 10 bases align to TRBD1. Germline trimming cut 2 bases from V and 10 bases from J; bases unmatched to any gene: 7. The germline V gene has CDR1 MDHEN and CDR2 SYDVKM. CDR3 length: 14 residues. The CDR3: CASSLGTGEAVYTF. DNA for the CDR3: TGTGCCAGCAGTTTAGGGACAGGGGAGGCCGTCTACACCTTC.

This clone was seen once. J is TRBJ1-1 and V is TRBV5-1; D uncertain. Trimming stripped 1 base from V and 4 bases from J, with 14 bases between. The CDR3 extends over 15 amino acids. The germline gives CDR1 SGHRS, CDR2 YFSETQ. The CDR3 coding sequence is TGCGCCAGCAGCTTGAGCGGGCATCGGGGCACTGAAGCTTTCTTT. Protein sequence: CASSLSGHRGTEAFF.

The chain employs TRBV6-6 and TRBJ2-1, with 12 positions matching TRBD2. This CDR3 comprises 16 residues. The V and J ends lost 5 bases and 3 bases, in that order; junction bases with no gene match: 5. Germline V lookup: CDR1 MNHNY, CDR2 SVGAGI (reference sequence). As DNA, the CDR3 is TGTGCCAGCAGTCGACTAGCGGGAGTCCTCTACAATGAGCAGTTCTTC. Translated, it gives CASSRLAGVLYNEQFF.

The genes are TRBV7-2 and TRBJ1-5; 7 bases fit TRBD1. V was pared by 1 base and J by 6 bases, with 6 bases of the junction left unmatched. The CDR3 has 15 residues. Germline loops: CDR1 SGHTA, CDR2 FQGNSA. CDR3 region: CASSLDLGGGQPQHF. CDR3 coding DNA: TGTGCCAGCAGCTTAGATTTAGGGGGCGGTCAGCCCCAGCATTTT.

This clone has a single count. The rearrangement links TRBV19 to TRBJ2-5; 8 nucleotides align to TRBD1. The junction had 8 bases not matched to a gene; V was cut back by 4 bases and J by 4 bases. The CDR3 runs 15 residues. CDR1 LNHDA and CDR2 SQIVND come from the germline V gene (reference sequence). CDR3 loop: CASSKGQGTGETQYF. The CDR3 DNA follows: TGTGCCAGTAGTAAAGGACAGGGAACGGGAGAGACCCAGTACTTC.

As concerns this clone: The sample carries other DNA sequences with the same CDR3. The chain links TRBV9 to TRBJ2-3; 12 bases agree with TRBD2. The germline V gene has CDR1 SGDLS and CDR2 YYNGEE. V shed 0 bases, J shed 3 bases, and the junction held 2 bases outside the gene matches. The CDR3 extends over 16 amino acids. CDR3 in DNA: TGTGCCAGCAGCGTAGGCCTAGCGGGAGGGACAGATACGCAGTATTTT. Translation gives CASSVGLAGGTDTQYF. Full variable domain (rest looked up from reference TRBV9 and TRBJ2-3): DSGVTQTPKHLITATGQRVTLRCSPRSGDLSVYWYQQSLDQGLQFLIQYYNGEERAKGNILERFSAQQFPDLHSELNLSSLELGDSALYFCASSVGLAGGTDTQYFGPGTRLTVL.

The chain employs TRBV29-1 and TRBJ2-3; 8 bases match TRBD2. The CDR3 consists of 15 residues. Germline trimming cut 2 bases from V and 0 bases from J; bases unmatched to any gene: 4. Germline-derived CDR1 and CDR2 are SQVTM and ANQGSEA. The CDR3 region is CSVEISGSSTDTQYF. The CDR3, as DNA: TGCAGCGTTGAAATAAGCGGGAGCAGCACAGATACGCAGTATTTT.

V and J are TRBV5-4 and TRBJ2-5, with TRBD1 identical over 9 bases. Germline CDR1 reads SGHNT; CDR2 reads YYREEE (reference sequence). J gave up 5 bases and V 0 bases, and 5 bases lay outside the gene matches. The CDR3 length is 15 residues. This CDR3 is CASSLAGTGRETQYF. As DNA, the CDR3 is TGTGCCAGCAGCTTGGCGGGGACAGGGCGGGAGACCCAGTACTTC.

The chain links TRBV7-2 to TRBJ2-1; 10 positions match TRBD2. This CDR3 comprises 16 residues. The junction had 6 bases not matched to a gene; V was cut back by 4 bases and J by 3 bases. CDR1 is SGHTA, CDR2 FQGNSA, per germline. The chain's CDR3 is CASSSGLAAYYNEQFF. The CDR3 DNA sequence: TGTGCCAGCAGCTCCGGACTAGCGGCTTACTACAATGAGCAGTTCTTC. Together with reference TRBV7-2 and TRBJ2-1, the CDR3 gives the full variable domain: GAGVSQSPSNKVTEKGKDVELRCDPISGHTALYWYRQSLGQGLEFLIYFQGNSAPDKSGLPSDRFSAERTGGSVSTLTIQRTQQEDSAVYLCASSSGLAAYYNEQFFGPGTRLTVL.

The CDR3 loop is CASSTDIFYEQYF. The CDR3 DNA follows: TGTGCCAGTAGTACGGACATTTTCTACGAGCAGTACTTC. V and J are TRBV19 and TRBJ2-7; D is perhaps TRBD1 (5 bases). Per the germline V gene, CDR1 is LNHDA and CDR2 is SQIVND (reference sequence). The CDR3 is 13 amino acids. The germline V and J ends were trimmed by 4 bases and 3 bases, with 10 bases remaining between them.

This chain uses TRBV28 with TRBJ2-7, with TRBD1 identical over 7 bases. The CDR3 spans 14 residues. Looked up from germline, CDR1 is MDHEN and CDR2 is SYDVKM. Germline trimming cut 3 bases from V and 2 bases from J; bases unmatched to any gene: 4. The CDR3 nucleotides read TGTGCCAGCAGTTTTGCCGGGACAGCCTACGAGCAGTACTTC. This gives the protein CASSFAGTAYEQYF.

The chain recombines TRBV7-3 with TRBJ2-2; D gene uncertain. Trimming removed 2 bases at V and 1 base at J, with 11 bases between. This CDR3 is 16 amino acids long. Germline CDR1 is SGHTA and CDR2 is FQGTGA. The CDR3 DNA follows: TGTGCCAGCAGCTTACCCTTGCGGAAGAACACCGGGGAGCTGTTTTTT. It encodes CASSLPLRKNTGELFF.

The chain uses TRBV18 and TRBJ1-6; tentatively, D is TRBD1 (5 bases). V was cut by 0 bases and J by 9 bases, with 12 bases left in between. From germline, CDR1 is KGHSH and CDR2 LQKENI. This CDR3 is 15 amino acids long. DNA for the CDR3: TGTGCCAGCTCACCACCCACGGGGGTTGGTTCACCCCTCCACTTT. Amino acid sequence: CASSPPTGVGSPLHF. Full variable domain (missing parts from reference TRBV18 and TRBJ1-6): NAGVMQNPRHLVRRRGQEARLRCSPMKGHSHVYWYRQLPEEGLKFMVYLQKENIIDESGMPKERFSAEFPKEGPSILRIQQVVRGDSAAYFCASSPPTGVGSPLHFGNGTRLTVT.